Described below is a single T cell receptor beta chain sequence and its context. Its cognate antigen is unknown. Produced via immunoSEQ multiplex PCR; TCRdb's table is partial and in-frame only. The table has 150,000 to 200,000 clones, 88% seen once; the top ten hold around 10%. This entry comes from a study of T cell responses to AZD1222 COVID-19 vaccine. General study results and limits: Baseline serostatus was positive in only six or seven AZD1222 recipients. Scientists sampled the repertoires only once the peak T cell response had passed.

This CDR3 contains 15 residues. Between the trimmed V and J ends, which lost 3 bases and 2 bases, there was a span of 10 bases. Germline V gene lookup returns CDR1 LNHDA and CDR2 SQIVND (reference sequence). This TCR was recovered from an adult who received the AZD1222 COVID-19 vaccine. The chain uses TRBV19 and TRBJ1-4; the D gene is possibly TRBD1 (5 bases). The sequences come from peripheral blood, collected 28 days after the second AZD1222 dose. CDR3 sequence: CASSISGTTNEKLFF. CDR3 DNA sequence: TGTGCCAGTAGTATTAGCGGGACGACTAATGAAAAACTGTTTTTT. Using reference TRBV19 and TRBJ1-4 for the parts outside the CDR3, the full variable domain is DGGITQSPKYLFRKEGQNVTLSCEQNLNHDAMYWYRQDPGQGLRLIYYSQIVNDFQKGDIAEGYSVSREKKESFPLTVTSAQKNPTAFYLCASSISGTTNEKLFFGSGTQLSVL.